This T cell receptor (beta chain) originates from a study of patients and donors after allogeneic stem cell transplantation. This clonotype was counted many times. Per germline, CDR1 MNHEY and CDR2 SVGEGT. Trimming took 2 bases from V and 9 from J; bases not matched to a gene: 7. The CDR3 contains 14 residues. TCRdb re-analysed the RT-PCR reads in MiXCR, keeping a single row per CDR3 protein. The sample includes roughly 9,900 distinct CDR3 sequences, approximately 5.9% seen only once; the top ten take 25% to 30%. The sequence was collected from a human donor who was either an allogeneic HSCT recipient or a stem cell or donor lymphocyte infusion donor (not recorded which). It is not recorded whose cells these are; they may come from a transplant donor. This sequence joins TRBV6-2 or TRBV6-3 and TRBJ1-5, with 7 bases lining up with TRBD1. Specimen: blood, either unsorted or a sorted T cell fraction (not recorded which). CDR3 DNA: TGTGCCAGCAGTTACGGACAGGCCTGGGGGCCCCAGCATTTT. This gives the protein CASSYGQAWGPQHF.